These 11 T cell receptor beta chains came from one sample sequenced in a study of CD8 T cells in ankylosing spondylitis. TCRdb re-derived calls from the 5' RACE reads in MiXCR, one entry per CDR3 protein. Here the sample spans fewer than 750,000 distinct CDR3 sequences, 15% to 20% being singletons. General study findings and limits: It appeared that ankylosing spondylitis blood was characterized by a TCR beta motif of 8 or 9 highly homologous variants.

The antigens these receptors bind are not known. The sample taken for sequencing was blood, either unsorted or a sorted T cell fraction (not recorded which). The receptors here all came from a male donor with ankylosing spondylitis.

CDR3 sequence reads: CASSPFAGGGDTGELFF. As DNA, the CDR3 is TGTGCCAGCAGCCCGTTTGCGGGGGGAGGCGACACCGGGGAGCTGTTTTTT. The V call is TRBV7-2, the J call TRBJ2-2, with 8 nucleotides matching TRBD2. Germline V gene sequence: CDR1 SGHTA, CDR2 FQGNSA. Trimming took 5 bases from V and 3 from J; bases not matched to a gene: 11. The CDR3 sequence is 17 residues long. The full variable domain, with the rest looked up from reference TRBV7-2 and TRBJ2-2, is GAGVSQSPSNKVTEKGKDVELRCDPISGHTALYWYRQSLGQGLEFLIYFQGNSAPDKSGLPSDRFSAERTGGSVSTLTIQRTQQEDSAVYLCASSPFAGGGDTGELFFGEGSRLTVL.

This clonotype appeared once. One base away lies a much larger clone, so this may be a sequencing read error. V is TRBV28 and J is TRBJ2-1, with TRBD1 matching over 7 bases. Germline V gives CDR1 MDHEN, CDR2 SYDVKM. CDR3 length equals 15 residues. With V trimmed by 9 bases and J by 5 bases, 13 bases remained unmatched. CDR3: CARREGTVYNNEQFF. Here the CDR3 DNA reads TGTGCCAGAAGAGAAGGGACAGTTTATAACAATGAGCAGTTCTTC.

Here the CDR3 DNA reads TGCGCCAGCAGCCCCACAGGCGGAGGGCGTGAGGGAAGGACCGGGGAGCTGTTTTTT. It encodes CASSPTGGGREGRTGELFF. V usage is TRBV5-1 and J usage is TRBJ2-2; TRBD2 is a possible D gene (6 bases). Germline V CDR1 and CDR2: SGHRS, YFSETQ. This CDR3 has 19 residues. Trimming removed 4 bases from V and 5 bases from J, with 27 bases in between.

The chain uses TRBV29-1 and TRBJ2-1; 9 positions match TRBD2. Germline V gene sequence: CDR1 SQVTM, CDR2 ANQGSEA. This CDR3 is 15 amino acids long. Germline trimming cut 5 bases from V and 6 bases from J; bases unmatched to any gene: 11. CDR3 sequence reads: CSVKKREATVNEQFF. DNA for the CDR3: TGCAGCGTTAAGAAGCGGGAGGCTACCGTCAATGAGCAGTTCTTC.

V and J are TRBV4-1 and TRBJ1-2; D might be TRBD1 (6 bases). CDR1 is MGHRA and CDR2 is YSYEKL in the germline V gene. Trimming shortened V by 2 bases and J by 8 bases, and 15 bases separated the two germline ends. This CDR3 contains 14 residues. CDR3 sequence (DNA): TGCGCCAGCAGCCAACGGGGGGGGGCGCAGGGCTACACCTTC. As protein: CASSQRGGAQGYTF.

This clonotype was found a few times. This sequence joins TRBV6-2 or TRBV6-3 and TRBJ2-1; D unclear. Per the germline V gene, CDR1 is MNHEY and CDR2 is SVGEGT. V lost 6 bases, J lost 9 bases, and 12 bases lay in between. The CDR3 has 12 amino acids. Here the CDR3 DNA reads TGTGCCAGCAGGCCAGGTGGTGCTGAGCAGTTCTTC. This codes for CASRPGGAEQFF.

The V gene is TRBV5-1, the J gene TRBJ1-3; D is unclear. V was shortened by 0 bases and J by 4 bases, with 14 bases between the two germline ends. Germline CDR1 and CDR2: SGHRS and YFSETQ. This CDR3 has 16 amino acids. As DNA, the CDR3 is TGCGCCAGCAGCTTGGCCTGGAGGGAATCGGGAAACACCATATATTTT. Its protein product is CASSLAWRESGNTIYF. Full variable domain (missing parts from reference TRBV5-1 and TRBJ1-3): KAGVTQTPRYLIKTRGQQVTLSCSPISGHRSVSWYQQTPGQGLQFLFEYFSETQRNKGNFPGRFSGRQFSNSRSEMNVSTLELGDSALYLCASSLAWRESGNTIYFGEGSWLTVV.

The chain carries TRBV6-2 or TRBV6-3 and TRBJ2-7, with no clear D. The CDR3 extends over 13 amino acids. Germline values: CDR1 MNHEY, CDR2 SVGEGT. Trimming took 4 bases from V and 1 from J, leaving 8 bases between them. The CDR3 coding sequence is TGTGCCAGCAGTTCTGCCAGTTCCTACGAGCAGTACTTC. Translating gives CASSSASSYEQYF.

The chain has TRBV10-3 and TRBJ2-1; TRBD1 aligns across 8 bases. CDR1 is ENHRY and CDR2 is SYGVKD in the germline V gene. V was pared by 0 bases and J by 15 bases, with 10 bases of the junction left unmatched. The CDR3 extends over 14 amino acids. CDR3 in amino acids: CAISESTGGDRGFF. The CDR3 DNA reads TGTGCCATCAGTGAGTCGACTGGGGGAGACAGGGGGTTCTTC.

This rearrangement joins TRBV7-7 to TRBJ2-1; D is unclear. Trimming removed 2 bases at V and 8 bases at J, with 13 bases between. Germline values: CDR1 SSHAT, CDR2 FNYEAQ (reference sequence). The CDR3 totals 14 residues. The CDR3 DNA is TGTGCCAGCAGCTTAAGCCGAGGAGACGATGAGCAGTTCTTC. It encodes CASSLSRGDDEQFF.

This clonotype has more than one count but fewer than ten. The chain has TRBV30 and TRBJ1-1; D not certain. This CDR3 is 14 amino acids long. Germline V gene lookup returns CDR1 GTSNPN and CDR2 SVGIG (reference sequence). V lost 2 bases to trimming and J lost 6 bases, with 16 bases between them. The CDR3 loop is CAWSPGGGAPEAFF. The CDR3 region has the DNA TGTGCCTGGAGTCCGGGCGGAGGCGCGCCTGAAGCTTTCTTT.